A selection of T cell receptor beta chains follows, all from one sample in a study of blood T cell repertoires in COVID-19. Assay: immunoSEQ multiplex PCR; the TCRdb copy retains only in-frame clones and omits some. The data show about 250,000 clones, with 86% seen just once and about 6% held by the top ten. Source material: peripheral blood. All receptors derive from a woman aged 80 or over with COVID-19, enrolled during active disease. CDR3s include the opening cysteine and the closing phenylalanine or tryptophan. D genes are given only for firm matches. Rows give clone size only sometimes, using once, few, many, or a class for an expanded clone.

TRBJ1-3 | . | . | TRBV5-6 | CASSPSLISGNTIYF | TGTGCCAGCAGCCCCAGTCTCATCTCTGGAAACACCATATATTTT
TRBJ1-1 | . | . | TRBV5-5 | CASNHARGAGNTEAFF | TGTGCCAGCAATCACGCGCGGGGGGCTGGAAACACTGAAGCTTTCTTT
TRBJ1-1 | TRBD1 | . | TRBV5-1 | CASSYESTQQGAAFF | TGCGCCAGCAGCTACGAGTCAACACAACAGGGGGCGGCTTTCTTT
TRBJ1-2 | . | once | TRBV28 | CASSFSGNYGYTF | TGTGCCAGCAGTTTCTCAGGGAACTATGGCTACACCTTC
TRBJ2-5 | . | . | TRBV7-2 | CASSYPRGAETQYF | TGTGCCAGCAGCTACCCCCGGGGGGCCGAGACCCAGTACTTC
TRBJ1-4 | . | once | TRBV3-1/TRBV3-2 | CASSQGGRVLEKLFF | TGTGCCAGCAGCCAAGGTGGCAGGGTTTTAGAAAAACTGTTTTTT
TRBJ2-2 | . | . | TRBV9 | CASSVAPAGVATGELFF | TGTGCCAGCAGCGTAGCCCCAGCCGGGGTGGCCACCGGGGAGCTGTTTTTT
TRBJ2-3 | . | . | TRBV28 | CASTTLRGGTDTQYF | TGTGCCAGCACTACCCTCAGGGGGGGCACAGATACGCAGTATTTT
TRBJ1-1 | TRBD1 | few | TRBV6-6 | CASSYLRQGNTEAFF | TGTGCCAGCAGTTACCTACGACAGGGGAACACTGAAGCTTTCTTT
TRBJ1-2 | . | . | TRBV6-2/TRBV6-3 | CASSYGSQNYGYTF | TGTGCCAGCAGTTACGGGAGTCAGAACTATGGCTACACCTTC
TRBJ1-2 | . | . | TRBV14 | CASSARDHYTF | TGTGCCAGCAGCGCCCGGGATCACTACACCTTC
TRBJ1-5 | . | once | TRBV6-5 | CASRQGFGGNQPQHF | TGTGCCAGCAGACAGGGATTTGGTGGCAATCAGCCCCAGCATTTT
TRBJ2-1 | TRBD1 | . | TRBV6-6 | CASRSQGNEQFF | TGTGCCAGCAGATCACAGGGGAATGAGCAGTTCTTC
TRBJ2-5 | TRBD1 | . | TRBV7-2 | CASSQQGLQETQYF | TGTGCCAGCAGCCAACAGGGGCTGCAAGAGACCCAGTACTTC
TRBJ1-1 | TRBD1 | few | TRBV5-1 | CASSPRSGRGLDTEAFF | TGCGCCAGCAGCCCCCGGTCGGGCAGGGGGCTCGACACTGAAGCTTTCTTT